This T cell receptor (beta chain) comes out of a study of identifying expanded T cells in peripheral blood (dated by TCRdb to the late 2010s). Study-level background: Four technical replicates, made by sequencing separate aliquots from the same pool of genomic DNA, were compared pairwise.

During the collection period, no immune events, such as infections, were documented for the healthy donors. To calibrate time-dependent variance in a beta-binomial model of T-cell clone differential abundance, blood repertoires from healthy donors were used as a training cohort. The training cohort included 10 or so healthy donors, of whom 3 were female and 7 were male. The donors were between roughly 29 and 64 years old, with an average age of roughly 43 years. Whole blood was collected from each healthy donor at three time points spaced approximately 13 days apart and obtained from a commercial supplier. For immunosequencing, genomic DNA was extracted from unsorted whole blood. Remarks on this clone: There is no known antigen for this receptor. Qualities for individual bases were not recorded, and no much larger clone is one base off.

V drops 5 bases and J drops 5 bases, leaving 9 bases in between. According to the germline V gene, CDR1 reads MDHEN and CDR2 reads SYDVKM. The CDR3 contains 12 residues, cysteine and phenylalanine counted. CDR3 DNA is the only sequence kept; it has 36 bases, read in frame from the first base. Overall study outcomes, separate from this receptor: For all healthy donors, the variance in clone template counts between approximately 2-week samples rose significantly as total template count increased. The binomial model flagged about 1.1 differentially abundant clones between technical replicates but roughly 15 over roughly 2 weeks and roughly 19 over around four weeks. The beta-binomial model significantly reduced the number of clones called differentially abundant and the false-positive rate across all healthy-donor time intervals. The authors expected biological variance in healthy repertoires might increase further over much longer intervals such as months to years.

The immunoSEQ Assay, which uses bias-controlled multiplex PCR amplification of genomic DNA, was used to profile TCRbeta CDR3 regions. The published analysis was carried out like this. The absolute abundance of each unique TCRbeta CDR3 region was quantified after sequences were collapsed and filtered. Differential abundance was assessed using a binomial (Fisher-equivalent) model and a beta-binomial model in which time-dependent variance fitted from healthy donors was added. Clones with fewer than 5 combined templates were excluded, and clones with Benjamini-Hochberg FDR below 0.01 were called differentially abundant. Using the form v = (b*log(k)+a)^2, the beta-binomial variance was modeled as a function of the total template count across the two samples. TCRdb's version of the immuneACCESS table is confined to in-frame rearrangements and falls short of the full clone set. An unresolved V gene accounts for under half of the shortfall where checked; the remainder is of unknown origin. The V and J calls and clone size are taken from that table; D and trimming were inferred from the DNA. In all, the sample holds around 120,000 clones, and approximately 84% of those were seen once. The biggest ten clones account for 3.3% of the sample.

This TCR derives from a person aged 18 to 70 in good health. Sequencing was carried out using blood. Recombination connected TRBV28 to TRBJ1-1; a confident D gene designation cannot be given. This receptor carries the CDR3 CASSQAKTEAFF. The DNA sequence reads TGTGCCAGCAGTCAGGCGAAGACTGAAGCTTTCTTT. Joined to the reference TRBV28 and TRBJ1-1 proteins, this CDR3 gives the full variable domain: DVKVTQSSRYLVKRTGEKVFLECVQDMDHENMFWYRQDPGLGLRLIYFSYDVKMKEKGDIPEGYSVSREKKERFSLILESASTNQTSMYLCASSQAKTEAFFGQGTRLTVV.